This TCR beta chain is from a study of T cell responses to AZD1222 COVID-19 vaccine. This CDR3 is built from 12 residues. Losses at the gene ends were 3 bases for V and 11 bases for J; bases not matched to a gene: 5. CDR1 is ENHRY, CDR2 SYGVKD, per germline. TCRdb keeps only in-frame clones here, not all; method: immunoSEQ multiplex PCR. The sample has around 130,000 clones, roughly nine tenths seen once; the top ten hold over 8%. The V call is TRBV10-3, the J call TRBJ1-1, with 8 bases identical to TRBD1. The TCR originated in an adult who received the AZD1222 COVID-19 vaccine. The sequenced sample was peripheral blood, obtained 28 days after the second AZD1222 dose. CDR3 loop: CAISDTGGEAFF. CDR3 coding DNA: TGTGCCATCAGTGACACAGGGGGGGAGGCTTTCTTT.